This T cell receptor beta chain was observed in a study of T cell responses to AZD1222 COVID-19 vaccine. General observations from the study: The study identified only 6 or 7 AZD1222 recipients as seropositive at baseline.

Germline CDR1 SGHRS, CDR2 YFSETQ. The CDR3 loop spans 16 amino acids. The V end lost 3 bases, the J end lost 9 bases, and 22 bases lay between the germline ends. Profiling relied on immunoSEQ multiplex PCR, and the TCRdb table lists in-frame clones only, not all of them. Among about 90,000 clones listed, around nine tenths were seen once. About this clone itself: Its specificity is unknown.

Source: peripheral blood, taken on day 0 of MenACWY control vaccination. This TCR came from an adult in good health. The V and J genes are TRBV5-1 and TRBJ2-1; a weak D match, TRBD2 (6 bases). In nucleotides, the CDR3 is TGCGCCAGCAGCTCCTATCCGGGACCCTCCGGGGGTGAGCAGTTCTTC. It yields the protein CASSSYPGPSGGEQFF.